This T cell receptor beta chain was retrieved from a study of cytomegalovirus exposure and HLA in healthy donors (dated by TCRdb to about 2017). Looking at the study overall: An earlier analysis of roughly 570 of the donors reported 276 Gb of sequence data and 100 million to 120 million unique TCR beta sequences obtained from 150 million to 200 million T cells. Rather than drawing on any new phenotypic data, the later analysis identified candidate immune exposures from TCR beta sequences and the way those sequences occurred across donors. The T cell repertoires of 666 subjects were profiled by immunosequencing and related to cytomegalovirus serostatus. The study combined high-throughput TCR immunosequencing, statistical association of individual TCRs with disease status, and machine learning to predict cytomegalovirus infection status. Four or five DR-DQ haplotypes were handled as single units for association and clustering because linkage in the cohort was strong. An earlier analysis of 587 of the donors applied high-throughput TCR beta sequencing to assess whether each TCR beta V gene segment acted as functional or pseudogenic. Genome-wide SNP genotypes for about 65% of the roughly 670 donors were used in a later genetic analysis, which treated that subset as a discovery cohort. Around 300 gigabases of sequencing data and 80 million or so unique TCR sequences were included in an early release covering around 650 HLA-typed donors. Besides the first cohort of more than 650 subjects, a separate validation cohort made up of 120 different subjects was used. Typing coverage varied by locus: roughly 629-630 donors for A, B, C, DRB1 and DQB1; more than 500 for DQA1; approximately 610 for DPA1; under 490 for DPB1. Donor age, sex, ethnicity and CMV serostatus were compiled together with the repertoire data. The study aimed to test whether signatures of past pathogen exposure could be identified by cataloging public T cell receptors. Every discovery cohort repertoire had been produced on one sequencing platform. A later analysis re-examined previously published TCR beta repertoires from about 700 donors and added high-resolution HLA genotyping to investigate patterns of TCR occurrence. Across around 400 genotyped donors of the cohort, an average of 235,054 unique TCR beta nucleotide sequences per donor were sequenced, and 15% to 20% of those sequences were non-productive. Among the roughly 390 genotyped donors, about 83% belonged to the genetic ancestry cluster associated with self-reported Caucasian donors. HLA typing covered class I and class II loci at four-digit resolution.

Compared with germline, V lacks 4 bases and J lacks 5 bases; bases without a gene match: 1. Measured from the cysteine to the phenylalanine, the CDR3 is 13 residues long. The retained sequence is limited to the CDR3, 39 bases, with the frame set at the first base. Sequences MRHNA (CDR1) and SNTAGT (CDR2) are obtained from the germline V gene. The cohort was made up of hundreds of healthy bone marrow donors. At the time of sampling, every cohort member was nominally healthy, though immune exposures that went unrecorded were likely present. The donor was CMV seropositive and was included in the group of 250 to 300 seropositive cohort members. A peripheral blood sample was collected from each donor, and TCR beta sequencing was performed on peripheral blood mononuclear cells. The Qiagen DNeasy Blood Extraction Kit was used to extract genomic DNA from the blood cell samples. The protocol used for the library was the immunoSEQ multiplex PCR assay. For the multiplex PCR, a mixture combining 60 forward primers for TCR Vbeta segments and 13 reverse primers for TCR Jbeta segments was used. The CDR3 region of rearranged TCR beta genes was amplified from genomic DNA by a multiplex PCR assay. The Illumina HiSeq System was used to sequence the amplified TCR beta libraries as 87-base-pair reads. In the authors' own workflow: Across the 670 or so repertoires, a later analysis counted 80 million or so unique TCR beta chains, around 11 million of which were shared by at least two donors. Raw reads were error-corrected and collapsed into unique sequences by a nearest-neighbor algorithm in which closely related sequences were merged to remove PCR and sequencing errors. CDR3 sequences were aligned to IMGT reference sequences to assign V, D and J gene segments. For a sequence to be retained, a match of at least six nucleotides to both a V gene segment and a J gene segment was required. A rearrangement was called productive if the CDR3 had no stop codons and remained in frame with V and J, and every other rearrangement was called non-productive. CDR3 was defined by IMGT convention, running from the second conserved V-encoded cysteine to the conserved J-encoded phenylalanine. The earlier analysis of about 610 of the donors excluded any sequence lacking an unambiguous match to a single V gene segment. In an earlier analysis of approximately 550 of the donors, V segments were called functional above 56.7% productive rearrangements and were called segregating when the between-donor standard deviation exceeded 5%. A statistical classification framework was developed to diagnose cytomegalovirus status using the catalog of TCR beta chain sequences. In a later analysis, V and J genes were assigned by comparing TCR nucleotide sequences against IMGT/GENE-DB human TR gene sequences. In a later analysis, CDR3 sequences and most-parsimonious VDJ recombination scenarios were assigned using the TCRdist pipeline. In a later analysis, every TCR beta chain was defined by the combination of its CDR3 amino acid sequence and its V-gene family, and reads without a unique V-gene family were dropped. To address suspected cross-contamination and a sequencing artifact, a later analysis removed several hundred highly shared, low-generation-probability nucleotide sequences. In a later analysis, a clonal expansion index for each public chain was calculated from normalized within-repertoire ranks of inferred template counts. In a later analysis, generation probabilities were computed using a VDJ recombination model fitted to out-of-frame rearrangements, and the results were checked against IGoR. Hypergeometric tests were used in a later analysis to score TCR-TCR, TCR-HLA and TCR-CMV co-occurrence, with a repertoire-size bias correction applied to the TCR pairs. To estimate false discovery rates, a later analysis permuted the HLA or CMV assignments 20 times. In a later analysis, co-occurring TCRs were grouped using DBSCAN, with TCRdist sequence similarity added in when clustering inside HLA-allele-positive subsets. Co-occurrence clustering excluded repertoires with fewer than 30,000 or more than 120,000 public chains, plus five with anomalous nucleotide sharing. The table comes from immuneACCESS by way of TCRdb, which keeps in-frame sequences with V and J called. Part of the clones is missing from these tables; in studies checked, under half for an unresolved V gene and the rest for unknown reasons. That table gives V, J and clone size, and the DNA gave D and trimming. Counted in this sample were roughly 100,000 clones; roughly a tenth of them appeared once. Clones ranked in the top ten supply about 5% of the sample.

Worth noting for this clone: This receptor's antigen is unknown. Per-base qualities were not stored, and no clone one base away is much larger.

General findings and caveats noted by the study authors: In a later analysis, over 15,000 TCR beta sequences were associated with specific HLA alleles at a false discovery rate of 0.05. Linkage disequilibrium might explain the correlated functional status among segregating V segments, but an unknown experimental factor could not be excluded. While some public TCRs were present in many individuals, most TCR sequences turned up only very rarely across donors. HLA typing was unavailable for some donors at each locus, so association tests used only the typed subset. Because counts were too low, about 15 rarely observed V segments, including chromosome 9 orphons, were left out of the earlier analysis of over 550 of the donors. A group of highly shared sequence variants was considered likely to be a technical artifact of the sequencing pipeline. In a later genetic analysis, a missense DCLRE1C variant was associated with V-gene and J-gene trimming of TCR beta chains, and the association was replicated in an independent cohort. Compared with equally common non-associated chains, HLA-associated TCR beta chains in a later analysis were more clonally expanded and had lower generation probabilities. A few of the identified cytomegalovirus-associated TCR beta chains were confirmed in vitro to be specific for cytomegalovirus antigens. The 87-base-pair reads could not distinguish some IMGT-functional V segments, including TRBV6-2 and TRBV6-3, so those segments were excluded. A later analysis found that most CMV-associated TCR beta chains appeared HLA-restricted, with HLA associations seemingly driven largely by CMV exposure. In a later analysis, several top co-occurrence clusters were reported to appear linked to parvovirus B19, influenza, CMV and Epstein-Barr virus. In an earlier analysis of a few hundred of the donors, most TCR beta V segments were observed in productive rearrangements about 87% or about 30% of the time, broadly matching IMGT annotations. Roughly uniform sequencing depth across donors was assumed in presence/absence analyses, although this assumption may not hold. In the study, approximately 160 TCR beta chains were listed as associated with cytomegalovirus. Strong co-occurrence of HLA alleles, especially DR and DQ, made assigning TCR associations to individual alleles difficult. A further reported finding was that TCR beta sequences accurately predicted the HLA-A and HLA-B alleles for most subjects in the first cohort. For the cohort, immune exposure information was limited to CMV serostatus. In a later analysis, the rate of TCR association differed among HLA loci, with DRB1 alleles having the most associated TCRs and HLA-C alleles having the fewest. According to a later genetic analysis, donors in an Asian-associated ancestry cluster had fewer N-insertions in productive TCRs than the approximately 710-donor mean. Only TCR beta chains were sequenced in this cohort, and the absence of alpha or paired-chain data limited detectable features. The authors suggested that the approach could potentially be generalized to other disease states and immunological phenotypes. In both the original and validation cohorts, the classifier was reported to diagnose cytomegalovirus status with high specificity and sensitivity.

This clonotype was sampled from a man aged 35-49 years in good health and CMV-seropositive. The sample consisted of PBMCs. The sequence links TRBV6-4 to TRBJ2-1; the central 8 bases match TRBD2. The nucleotides read TGTGCCAGCAGTGCTAGCGGGCACAATGAGCAGTTCTTC. It translates to CASSASGHNEQFF.